These T cell receptor beta chains were read from a single sample in a study of CXCR3-negative and CXCR3-positive naive CD8 T cells. Following a re-call of the 5' RACE reads, TCRdb has one entry per CDR3 protein and lacks DNA. Recorded for this sample: around 90,000 distinct CDR3 sequences. Sequenced input: naive CXCR3- CD8+ T cells from blood. These receptor sequences come from a human donor in good health. Some clones in this sample may be carry-over from other donors' samples. Each CDR3 is given with its conserved first and last residue. The order of the fields is J gene, V gene, CDR3 protein.

TRBJ2-7,TRBV7-6,CASSGDNYEQYF
TRBJ1-2,TRBV7-9,CASSQLGEQRNYGYTF
TRBJ2-1,TRBV6-2/TRBV6-3,CASSQGAPGSYNEQFF
TRBJ2-3,TRBV7-3,CASSLSGLAGADTQYF
TRBJ2-7,TRBV5-1,CASSPTTGAYEQYF
TRBJ1-1,TRBV6-2/TRBV6-3,CASSYYIGGAGTEAFF
TRBJ1-2,TRBV10-3,CAIMENYGYTF
TRBJ2-2,TRBV6-4,CASSDSLGAGELFF
TRBJ2-1,TRBV7-6,CASSDDYNEQFF
TRBJ2-2,TRBV27,CASSFVYPGELFF
TRBJ2-5,TRBV10-1,CASSPTSGGETQYF
TRBJ2-1,TRBV4-2,CASSQGESYNEQFF
TRBJ2-7,TRBV7-2,CASRLSGSSHEQYF
TRBJ2-3,TRBV20-1,CSAREPRLGNPDTQYF
TRBJ2-1,TRBV7-8,CASSFSGLAGSLYNEQFF
TRBJ2-4,TRBV7-9,CASSRKDGAGVNIQYF